This T cell receptor (beta chain) derives from a study of beta chain features in type 1 diabetes. The V gene end was trimmed by 2 bases and the J gene end by 4 bases; junction bases not matched to a gene: 5. This CDR3 is built from 14 residues. The V gene's germline CDR1 is SNHLY and CDR2 FYNNEI. All of the isolated RNA was reverse transcribed, so expressed TCRB transcripts were sequenced. Clones were read by immunoSEQ multiplex PCR, and TCRdb kept only the in-frame ones, dropping some. This repertoire shows some 410,000 clones, more than 9.5% found once; its top ten account for over 0.035%. In its sample, this clone was seen a few times.

Sequences were obtained from naive CD4+ T cells from blood. The origin of this receptor is a woman in her late teens or twenties in good health. The rearrangement links TRBV2 to TRBJ2-7; 7 bases map to TRBD1. Here the CDR3 reads CASSEQGEEYEQYF. Here the CDR3 DNA reads TGTGCCAGCAGTGAACAGGGGGAAGAGTACGAGCAGTACTTC.